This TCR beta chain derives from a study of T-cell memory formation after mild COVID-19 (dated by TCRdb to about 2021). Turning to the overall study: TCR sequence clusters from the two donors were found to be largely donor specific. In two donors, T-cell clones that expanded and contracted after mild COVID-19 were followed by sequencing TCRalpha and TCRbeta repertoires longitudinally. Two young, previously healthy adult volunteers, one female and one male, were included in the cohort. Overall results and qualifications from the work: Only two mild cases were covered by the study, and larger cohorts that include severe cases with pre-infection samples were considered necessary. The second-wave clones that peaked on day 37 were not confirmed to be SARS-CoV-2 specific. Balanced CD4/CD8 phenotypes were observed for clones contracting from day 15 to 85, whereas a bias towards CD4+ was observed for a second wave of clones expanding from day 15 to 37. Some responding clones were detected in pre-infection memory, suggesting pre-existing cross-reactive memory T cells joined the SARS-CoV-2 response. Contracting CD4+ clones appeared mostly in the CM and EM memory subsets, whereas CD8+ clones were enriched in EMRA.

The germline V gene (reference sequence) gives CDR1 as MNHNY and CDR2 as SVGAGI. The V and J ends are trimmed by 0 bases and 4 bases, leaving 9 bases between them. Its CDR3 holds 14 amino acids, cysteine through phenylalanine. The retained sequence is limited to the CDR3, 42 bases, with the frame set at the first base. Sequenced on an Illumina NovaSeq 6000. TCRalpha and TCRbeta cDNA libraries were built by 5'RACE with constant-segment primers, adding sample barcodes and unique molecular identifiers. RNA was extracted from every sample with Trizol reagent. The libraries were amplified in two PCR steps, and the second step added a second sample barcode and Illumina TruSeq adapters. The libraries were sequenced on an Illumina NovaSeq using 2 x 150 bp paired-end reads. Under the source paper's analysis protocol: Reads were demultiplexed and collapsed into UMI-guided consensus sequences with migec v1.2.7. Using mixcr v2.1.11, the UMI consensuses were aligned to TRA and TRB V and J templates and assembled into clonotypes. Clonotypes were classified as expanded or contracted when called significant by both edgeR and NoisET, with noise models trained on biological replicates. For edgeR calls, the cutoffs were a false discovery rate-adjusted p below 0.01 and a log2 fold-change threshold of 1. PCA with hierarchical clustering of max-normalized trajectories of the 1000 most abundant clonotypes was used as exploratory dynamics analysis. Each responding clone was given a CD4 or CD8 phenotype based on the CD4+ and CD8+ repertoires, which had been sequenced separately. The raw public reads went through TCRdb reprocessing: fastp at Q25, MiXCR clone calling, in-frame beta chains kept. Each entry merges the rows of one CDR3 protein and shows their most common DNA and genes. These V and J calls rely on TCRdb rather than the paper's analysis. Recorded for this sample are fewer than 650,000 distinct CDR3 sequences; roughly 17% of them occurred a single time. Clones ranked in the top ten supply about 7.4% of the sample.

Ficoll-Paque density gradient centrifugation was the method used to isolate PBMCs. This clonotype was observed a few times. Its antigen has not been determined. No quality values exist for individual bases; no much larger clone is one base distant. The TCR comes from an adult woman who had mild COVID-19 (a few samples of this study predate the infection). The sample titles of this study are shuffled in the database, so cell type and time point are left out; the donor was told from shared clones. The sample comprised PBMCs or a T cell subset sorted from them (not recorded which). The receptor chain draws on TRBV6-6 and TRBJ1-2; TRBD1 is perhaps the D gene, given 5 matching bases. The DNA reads TGTGCCAGCAGTTACTCGGGGGACTCCTATGGCTACACCTTC. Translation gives CASSYSGDSYGYTF.